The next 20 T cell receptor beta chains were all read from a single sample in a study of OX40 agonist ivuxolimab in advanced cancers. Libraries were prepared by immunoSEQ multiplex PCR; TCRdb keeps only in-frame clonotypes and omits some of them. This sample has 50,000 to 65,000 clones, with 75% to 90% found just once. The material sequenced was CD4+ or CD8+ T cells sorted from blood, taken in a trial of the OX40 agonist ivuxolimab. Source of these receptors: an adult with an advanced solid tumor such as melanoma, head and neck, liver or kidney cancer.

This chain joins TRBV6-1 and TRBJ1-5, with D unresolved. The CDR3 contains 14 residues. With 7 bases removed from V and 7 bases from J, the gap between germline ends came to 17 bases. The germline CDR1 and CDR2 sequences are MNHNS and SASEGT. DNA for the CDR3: TGTGCCAGCACTAGCGCCGTCGATTACCAGCCCCAGCATTTT. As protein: CASTSAVDYQPQHF.

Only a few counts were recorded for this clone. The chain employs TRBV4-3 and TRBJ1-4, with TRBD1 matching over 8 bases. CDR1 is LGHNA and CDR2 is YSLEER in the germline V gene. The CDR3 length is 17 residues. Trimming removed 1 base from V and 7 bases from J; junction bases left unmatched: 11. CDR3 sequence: CASSQALTGDAGEKLFF. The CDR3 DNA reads TGCGCCAGCAGCCAAGCACTGACAGGGGACGCGGGTGAAAAACTGTTTTTT.

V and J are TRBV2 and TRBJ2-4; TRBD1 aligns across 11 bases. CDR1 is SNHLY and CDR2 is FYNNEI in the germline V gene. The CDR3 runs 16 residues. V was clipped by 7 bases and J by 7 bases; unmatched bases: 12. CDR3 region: CASNTKTGTGGNIQYF. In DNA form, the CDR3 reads TGTGCCAGCAATACTAAAACCGGGACAGGGGGTAACATTCAGTACTTC.

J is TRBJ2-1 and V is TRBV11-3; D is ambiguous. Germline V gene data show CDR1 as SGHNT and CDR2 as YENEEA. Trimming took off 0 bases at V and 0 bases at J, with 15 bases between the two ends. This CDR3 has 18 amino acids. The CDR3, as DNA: TGTGCCAGCAGCTTAGAGTTGGGCAGCGAAATCTCCTACAATGAGCAGTTCTTC. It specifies CASSLELGSEISYNEQFF.

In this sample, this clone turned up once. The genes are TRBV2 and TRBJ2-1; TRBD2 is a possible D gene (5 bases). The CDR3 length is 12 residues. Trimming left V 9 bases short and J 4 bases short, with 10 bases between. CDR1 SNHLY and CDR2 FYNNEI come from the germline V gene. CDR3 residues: CASRRSYNEQFF. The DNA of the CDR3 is TGTGCCAGTCGGAGGTCGTACAATGAGCAGTTCTTC.

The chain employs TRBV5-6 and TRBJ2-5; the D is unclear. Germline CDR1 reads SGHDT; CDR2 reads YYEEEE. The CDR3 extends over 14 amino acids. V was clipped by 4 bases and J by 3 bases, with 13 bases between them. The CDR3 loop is CASSPAYSKETQYF. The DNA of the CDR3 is TGTGCCAGCAGCCCGGCTTACAGTAAAGAGACCCAGTACTTC.

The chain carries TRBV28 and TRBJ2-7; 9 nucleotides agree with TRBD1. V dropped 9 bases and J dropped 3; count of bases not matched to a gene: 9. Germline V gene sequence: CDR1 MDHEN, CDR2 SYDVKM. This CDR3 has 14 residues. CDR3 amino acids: CASAGQGSLYEQYF. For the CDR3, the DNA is TGTGCCAGTGCCGGACAGGGGTCCCTCTACGAGCAGTACTTC.

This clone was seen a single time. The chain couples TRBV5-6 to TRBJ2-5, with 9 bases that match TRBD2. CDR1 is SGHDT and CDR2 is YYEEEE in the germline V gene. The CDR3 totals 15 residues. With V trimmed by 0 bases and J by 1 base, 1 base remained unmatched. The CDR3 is CASSLVLAGQETQYF. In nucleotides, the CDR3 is TGTGCCAGCAGCTTGGTACTAGCGGGCCAAGAGACCCAGTACTTC.

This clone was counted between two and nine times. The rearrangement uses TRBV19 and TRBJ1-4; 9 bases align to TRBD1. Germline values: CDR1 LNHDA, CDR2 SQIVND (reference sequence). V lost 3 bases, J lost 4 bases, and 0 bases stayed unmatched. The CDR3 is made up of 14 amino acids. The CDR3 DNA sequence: TGTGCCAGTAGTATGGGACAGGGTAATGAAAAACTGTTTTTT. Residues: CASSMGQGNEKLFF.

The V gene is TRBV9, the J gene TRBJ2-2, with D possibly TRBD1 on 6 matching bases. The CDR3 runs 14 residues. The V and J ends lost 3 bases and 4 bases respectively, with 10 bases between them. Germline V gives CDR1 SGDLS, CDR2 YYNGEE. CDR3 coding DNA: TGTGCCAGCAGCGCACAGGGTGGCACCGGGGAGCTGTTTTTT. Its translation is CASSAQGGTGELFF.

CDR3 DNA: TGCGCCAGCAGCCAAGCCCCGGGCCTCAGGGGGCTTTACGAGCAGTACTTC. Residues: CASSQAPGLRGLYEQYF. This rearrangement joins TRBV4-1 to TRBJ2-7, with TRBD1 matching over 8 bases. J gave up 4 bases and V 1 base, and 12 bases lay outside the gene matches. The CDR3 is 17 residues long. CDR1 and CDR2 from the germline V gene are MGHRA and YSYEKL.

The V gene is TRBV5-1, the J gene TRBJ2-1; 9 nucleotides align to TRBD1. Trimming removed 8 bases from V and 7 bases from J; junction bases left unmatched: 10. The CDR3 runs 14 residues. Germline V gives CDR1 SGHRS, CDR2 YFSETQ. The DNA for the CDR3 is TGCGCCAGTGCTCGGACAGGGGTTTTGAATGAGCAGTTCTTC. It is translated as CASARTGVLNEQFF.

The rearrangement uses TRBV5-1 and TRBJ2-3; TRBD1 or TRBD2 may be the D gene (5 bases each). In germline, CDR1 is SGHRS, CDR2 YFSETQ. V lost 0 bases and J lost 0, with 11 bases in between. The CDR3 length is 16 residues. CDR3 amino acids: CASSLDGDPSTDTQYF. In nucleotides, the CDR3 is TGCGCCAGCAGCTTGGACGGGGACCCAAGCACAGATACGCAGTATTTT.

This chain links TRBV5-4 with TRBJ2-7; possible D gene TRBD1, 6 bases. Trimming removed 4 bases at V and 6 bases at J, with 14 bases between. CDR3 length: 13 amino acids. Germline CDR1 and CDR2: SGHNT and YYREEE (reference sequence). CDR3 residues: CASSQSKGGEQYF. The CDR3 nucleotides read TGTGCCAGCAGCCAGTCAAAAGGGGGCGAGCAGTACTTC.

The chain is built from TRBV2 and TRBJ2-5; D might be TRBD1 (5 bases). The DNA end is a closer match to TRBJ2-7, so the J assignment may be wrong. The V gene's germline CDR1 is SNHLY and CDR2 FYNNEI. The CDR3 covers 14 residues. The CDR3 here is CASSEQDNSYEQYF. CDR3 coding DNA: TGTGCCAGCAGCGAACAGGACAACTCCTACGAGCAGTACTTC.

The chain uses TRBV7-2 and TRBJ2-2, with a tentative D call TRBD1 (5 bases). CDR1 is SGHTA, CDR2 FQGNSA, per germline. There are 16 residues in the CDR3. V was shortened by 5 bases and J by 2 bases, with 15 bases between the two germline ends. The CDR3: CASSPDSRLNTGELFF. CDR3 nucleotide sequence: TGTGCCAGCAGCCCAGACAGTAGGCTAAACACCGGGGAGCTGTTTTTT.

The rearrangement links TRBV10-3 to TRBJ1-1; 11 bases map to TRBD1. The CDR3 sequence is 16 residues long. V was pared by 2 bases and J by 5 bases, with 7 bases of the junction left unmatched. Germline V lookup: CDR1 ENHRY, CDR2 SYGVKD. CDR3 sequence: CAISESPGQGGTEAFF. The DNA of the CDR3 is TGTGCCATCAGTGAGAGCCCGGGACAGGGGGGTACTGAAGCTTTCTTT.

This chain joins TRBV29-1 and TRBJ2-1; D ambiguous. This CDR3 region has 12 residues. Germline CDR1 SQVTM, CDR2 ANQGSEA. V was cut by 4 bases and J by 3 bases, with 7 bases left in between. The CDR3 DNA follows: TGCAGCGTTGGGACCCGCTACAATGAGCAGTTCTTC. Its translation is CSVGTRYNEQFF.

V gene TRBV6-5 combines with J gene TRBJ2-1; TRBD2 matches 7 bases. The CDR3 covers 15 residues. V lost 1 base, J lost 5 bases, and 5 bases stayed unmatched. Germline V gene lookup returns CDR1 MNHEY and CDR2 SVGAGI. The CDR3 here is CASSYLGEGHNEQFF. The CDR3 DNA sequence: TGTGCCAGCAGTTACTTGGGGGAGGGACACAATGAGCAGTTCTTC.

CDR3 nucleotides: TGCAGCGTAATAGAAGTGGGGCAGGGAGGCACTGAAGCTTTCTTT. Translating it yields CSVIEVGQGGTEAFF. This sequence joins TRBV29-1 and TRBJ1-1; weak D call: TRBD1 (5 bases). CDR3 length equals 15 residues. Germline V gene data show CDR1 as SQVTM and CDR2 as ANQGSEA. Trimming stripped 6 bases from V and 4 bases from J, with 21 bases between.